This T cell receptor (beta chain) was retrieved from a study of tumor-infiltrating lymphocytes in primary liver carcinoma. Overall study: Donors had hepatocellular carcinoma or combined HCC and intrahepatic cholangiocarcinoma. Tumors were staged T1-T3 N0M0 and measured roughly 4 to 10 cm across. Productive TCRbeta reads per sample were roughly 3.5 to 7.5 million, not differing by tissue.

Extraction of RNA together with DNA used about 17-31 mg of unsorted bulk tissue. Turning to this clonotype: At one of its ends the junction is not consistent with the germline gene, which may arise from a read error.

CDR3 size: 15 residues. CDR1 and CDR2 from the germline V gene are SGHKS and YYEKEE (reference sequence). With approximately 470 ng total RNA as template and a constant-region primer, TCR beta cDNA was made. For TCR beta, libraries were produced by three nested multiplex PCR rounds using slightly modified ARM-PCR. The first two PCR rounds used TRBV1-TRBV30 primers with a Cbeta primer, approximately 10 cycles each. From the multiplex PCR reads, TCRdb called clonotypes with MiXCR, one entry per CDR3 protein. The data hold about 120,000 distinct CDR3 sequences, with approximately 71% observed a single time.

Sequenced: tumor-adjacent normal liver tissue. This chain links TRBV5-5 with TRBJ1-2; D is unclear. The sequence came from a woman aged 60-70 years with primary liver carcinoma and hepatitis B virus infection. CDR3 coding DNA: TGTGCCAGTAGCTTGCGGGCCGTCGACAACTATGGCTACACCTTC. It yields the protein CASSLRAVDNYGYTF.